Shown below are 24 T cell receptor beta chains from a single sample sequenced in a study of cytomegalovirus exposure and HLA in healthy donors. PCR amplification relied on 60 Vbeta primers (plus 13 Jbeta primers). Only in-frame clones appear in the TCRdb table, and some are missing; sequencing was by immunoSEQ multiplex PCR. The sample has approximately 150,000 clones, roughly 74% seen once. Sequences were obtained from PBMCs. The receptors shown here come from a man aged 18 to 29 in good health and CMV-seropositive.

The chain uses TRBV2 and TRBJ2-7; TRBD2 agrees at 8 bases. In germline, CDR1 is SNHLY, CDR2 FYNNEI. V shed 5 bases, J shed 3 bases, and the junction held 3 bases outside the gene matches. There are 13 residues in the CDR3. CDR3: CASSLGLVYEQYF. For the CDR3, the DNA is TGTGCCAGCAGTTTGGGACTAGTCTACGAGCAGTACTTC.

V usage is TRBV25-1 and J usage is TRBJ1-1; D uncertain. This CDR3 comprises 14 residues. Trimming shortened V by 4 bases and J by 3 bases, and 12 bases separated the two germline ends. Germline V CDR1 and CDR2: MGHDK, SYGVNS. CDR3 amino acids: CASSGGVSDTEAFF. CDR3 sequence (DNA): TGTGCCAGCAGTGGCGGGGTTTCAGACACTGAAGCTTTCTTT.

The chain has TRBV28 and TRBJ2-1; 10 nucleotides match TRBD1. The length of the CDR3 is 17 residues. CDR1 and CDR2 (germline): MDHEN, SYDVKM. Trimming at V came to 5 bases and at J to 10 bases, leaving 17 bases not matched to a gene. This CDR3 reads CASSHITGTGEGGEQFF. The CDR3 region has the DNA TGTGCCAGCAGTCACATCACCGGGACAGGGGAGGGTGGAGAGCAGTTCTTC.

V usage is TRBV5-4 and J usage is TRBJ2-1; tentative D call: TRBD2 (6 bases). This CDR3 contains 17 residues. Trimming took 4 bases from V and 4 from J, leaving 21 bases between them. CDR1 SGHNT and CDR2 YYREEE come from the germline V gene (reference sequence). In nucleotides, the CDR3 is TGTGCCAGCAGCCGAGCGCCTAGCTTAGCGGATTACAATGAGCAGTTCTTC. It is translated as CASSRAPSLADYNEQFF.

DNA for the CDR3: TGTGCCAGCAGTGAGGGCAGGTACCAAGAGACCCAGTACTTC. Amino acid sequence: CASSEGRYQETQYF. This chain links TRBV2 with TRBJ2-5; D not certain. V was pared by 3 bases and J by 0 bases, with 8 bases between. In germline, CDR1 is SNHLY, CDR2 FYNNEI. This CDR3 is 14 amino acids long. Drawing the rest from reference TRBV2 and TRBJ2-5, the complete variable domain is EPEVTQTPSHQVTQMGQEVILRCVPISNHLYFYWYRQILGQKVEFLVSFYNNEISEKSEIFDDQFSVERPDGSNFTLKIRSTKLEDSAMYFCASSEGRYQETQYFGPGTRLLVL.

Remarks on this clone: This same CDR3 is encoded by further DNA sequences in the sample. The CDR3 loop reads CASSFLNTGELFF. As DNA, the CDR3 is TGTGCCAGCAGTTTCCTGAACACCGGGGAGCTGTTTTTT. The rearrangement joins TRBV27 to TRBJ2-2, with D unresolved. CDR1 is MNHEY, CDR2 SMNVEV, per germline (reference sequence). This CDR3 region has 13 residues. V was shortened by 3 bases and J by 1 base, with 3 bases between the two germline ends.

This clone has only a few counts. The gene calls are TRBV5-6 and TRBJ2-1; D remains ambiguous. The V end lost 4 bases, the J end lost 7 bases, and 12 bases lay between the germline ends. CDR3 length equals 13 residues. Germline-derived CDR1 and CDR2 are SGHDT and YYEEEE. CDR3 nucleotides: TGTGCCAGCAGCCTCCTGGCCGTGAATGAGCAGTTCTTC. Translation gives CASSLLAVNEQFF.

About this clone: Within the sample, other DNA sequences also encode this same CDR3. The chain carries TRBV6-5 and TRBJ2-7; D may be TRBD1 (6 bases). V lost 9 bases and J lost 2, with 20 bases in between. The CDR3 length is 15 residues. Germline CDR1 is MNHEY and CDR2 is SVGAGI. The CDR3 coding sequence is TGTGCCAGTAGCCTAACCCCACAGGGTACCTACGAGCAGTACTTC. Protein sequence: CASSLTPQGTYEQYF.

The V gene is TRBV27, the J gene TRBJ2-1, with TRBD2 matching 14 bases. Germline CDR1 MNHEY, CDR2 SMNVEV (reference sequence). The CDR3 length is 17 residues. V lost 6 bases, J lost 8 bases, and 12 bases stayed unmatched. The DNA for the CDR3 is TGTGCCAGCAGCCACATCTCCGGGACTAGCGGGAGATATGAGCAGTTCTTC. Its protein product is CASSHISGTSGRYEQFF.

V is TRBV28 and J is TRBJ2-5; TRBD2 matches 8 bases. The last part of the DNA fits TRBJ2-7 better; the J call may be wrong. This CDR3 comprises 15 residues. Germline V lookup: CDR1 MDHEN, CDR2 SYDVKM. In DNA form, the CDR3 reads TGTGCCAGCAGACGTAGGGGACTAGTAAGCTACGAGCAGTACTTC. It encodes CASRRRGLVSYEQYF.

This chain links TRBV30 with TRBJ1-4; no definite D call. V gave up 2 bases and J gave up 8 bases, with 12 bases separating them. Per germline, CDR1 GTSNPN and CDR2 SVGIG (reference sequence). The CDR3 extends over 13 amino acids. The CDR3: CAWSLPVHEKLFF. CDR3 nucleotides: TGTGCCTGGAGTCTGCCGGTGCACGAAAAACTGTTTTTT.

This clone was picked up one time. CDR3 sequence (DNA): TGTGCCAGCAGGAACGGGGACACCGGGGAGCTGTTTTTT. Encoded protein: CASRNGDTGELFF. The V call is TRBV6-5, the J call TRBJ2-2, with D perhaps matching TRBD2 (5 bases). Between the trimmed V and J ends, which lost 6 bases and 3 bases, there was a span of 8 bases. The germline gives CDR1 MNHEY, CDR2 SVGAGI. This CDR3 has 13 amino acids.

The rearrangement links TRBV28 to TRBJ2-1; 8 bases are a match to TRBD2. Trimming at V came to 3 bases and at J to 4 bases, leaving 2 bases not matched to a gene. CDR1 is MDHEN and CDR2 is SYDVKM in the germline V gene. CDR3 length: 14 amino acids. CDR3 DNA sequence: TGTGCCAGCAGTTTGTTAGCGGGATACAATGAGCAGTTCTTC. Translated: CASSLLAGYNEQFF. The variable domain in full, with the rest retrieved from reference TRBV28 and TRBJ2-1, is DVKVTQSSRYLVKRTGEKVFLECVQDMDHENMFWYRQDPGLGLRLIYFSYDVKMKEKGDIPEGYSVSREKKERFSLILESASTNQTSMYLCASSLLAGYNEQFFGPGTRLTVL.

This clone was detected only once. The chain couples TRBV5-3 to TRBJ2-1, with 9 nucleotides matching TRBD2. TRBV5-3 is annotated as an ORF whose role is uncertain. V dropped 4 bases and J dropped 6; count of bases not matched to a gene: 11. The CDR3 runs to 16 residues. The CDR3 is CARSPTGTSWANEQFF. The CDR3 DNA reads as TGTGCCAGAAGCCCCACCGGGACTAGCTGGGCCAATGAGCAGTTCTTC.

This chain links TRBV20-1 with TRBJ2-7; 7 bases agree with TRBD2. V lost 5 bases to trimming and J lost 9 bases; unmatched junction nucleotides: 4. Germline CDR1 reads DFQATT; CDR2 reads SNEGSKA (reference sequence). The CDR3 sequence is 10 residues long. The CDR3 spells CSAFLAVQYF. DNA for the CDR3: TGCAGTGCTTTTCTAGCGGTGCAGTACTTC.

The chain is built from TRBV4-1 and TRBJ2-7, with a weak D call TRBD1 (5 bases). The V end was cut by 0 bases, the J end by 0 bases, with 18 bases between. The CDR3 contains 18 residues. Germline V CDR1 and CDR2: MGHRA, YSYEKL. The CDR3 nucleotides read TGCGCCAGCAGCCAAGATCAGGGCGGCATCTCTCTCTCCTACGAGCAGTACTTC. Protein sequence: CASSQDQGGISLSYEQYF.

The CDR3 bases are TGTGCCAGTAACAGCCTCCGAGGAAAGGGGGCTCATGGCACAGATACGCAGTATTTT. This sequence encodes CASNSLRGKGAHGTDTQYF. This chain connects TRBV19 to TRBJ2-3; 7 nucleotides align to TRBD1. Germline CDR1 and CDR2: LNHDA and SQIVND (reference sequence). The CDR3 covers 19 residues. The ends lost 7 bases at V and 1 base at J; junction bases unmatched: 20.

Of note for this clone: The identical CDR3 is also encoded by other nucleotide sequences in the sample. V usage is TRBV28 and J usage is TRBJ1-5; 8 nucleotides align to TRBD1. The CDR3 totals 15 residues. Germline-derived CDR1 and CDR2 are MDHEN and SYDVKM. V dropped 5 bases and J dropped 4; count of bases not matched to a gene: 7. The CDR3 DNA sequence: TGTGCCAGCAGTCTGACAGGGGCTAGGAATCAGCCCCAGCATTTT. Protein sequence: CASSLTGARNQPQHF.

The chain employs TRBV27 and TRBJ1-4, with a weak D call TRBD1 (5 bases). The CDR3 extends over 18 amino acids. In germline, CDR1 is MNHEY, CDR2 SMNVEV (reference sequence). Trimming took 1 base from V and 5 from J, leaving 20 bases between them. CDR3 region: CASSLFSRGVYPNEKLFF. The CDR3 nucleotides are TGTGCCAGCAGTTTATTCAGTCGGGGGGTGTACCCCAATGAAAAACTGTTTTTT.

V and J are TRBV2 and TRBJ1-1; 10 nucleotides match TRBD1. The V and J ends lost 6 bases and 0 bases, in that order; junction bases with no gene match: 10. The CDR3 totals 17 residues. Germline loops: CDR1 SNHLY, CDR2 FYNNEI. The CDR3 nucleotides read TGTGCCAGCAGCCTCGGGACAGGGGCCTTCATGAACACTGAAGCTTTCTTT. Amino acid sequence: CASSLGTGAFMNTEAFF.

The chain has TRBV27 and TRBJ2-7, with a weak D call TRBD2 (6 bases). The CDR3 sequence is 15 residues long. Deletions cut 3 bases from V and 2 bases from J, with 14 bases between. Germline CDR1 MNHEY, CDR2 SMNVEV (reference sequence). The CDR3 coding sequence is TGTGCCAGCAGTTTCTGGGCGGGACCCCCCTACGAGCAGTACTTC. It yields the protein CASSFWAGPPYEQYF.

The chain employs TRBV27 and TRBJ1-2; D gene uncertain. The CDR3 covers 13 residues. Germline values: CDR1 MNHEY, CDR2 SMNVEV (reference sequence). V was cut by 3 bases and J by 8 bases, with 13 bases left in between. The DNA for the CDR3 is TGTGCCAGCAGTTTTTTATCGGTCGGGGGCTACACCTTC. Translated, it gives CASSFLSVGGYTF.

This clone was counted a few times. The J gene is TRBJ2-7, the V gene TRBV6-1; the match to TRBD1 covers 7 bases. The J segment lost 2 bases and the V segment lost 5 bases, leaving 6 bases of the junction unmatched. The germline CDR1 and CDR2 sequences are MNHNS and SASEGT. The CDR3 loop spans 14 amino acids. The CDR3 nucleotides are TGTGCCAGCAGTCCCCGGACAGGACCCTACGAGCAGTACTTC. Protein product: CASSPRTGPYEQYF.

This clone was detected only a few times. DNA for the CDR3: TGTGCTAGCGGTAAGGGGGTGGGTACTGAAGCTTTCTTT. Translated: CASGKGVGTEAFF. The chain joins TRBV12-5 to TRBJ1-1; maybe TRBD1 (6 bases). The V gene lost 9 bases and the J gene lost 5 bases, with 16 bases spanning the gap. This CDR3 is 13 amino acids long. Germline-derived CDR1 and CDR2 are LGHNT and FRNRAP.